This paragraph covers one TCR beta chain sequence. Assay used: immunoSEQ multiplex PCR; TCRdb lists only in-frame clones, some missing. The sample holds 210,000 or so clones, roughly 80% seen once. This CDR3 has 15 residues. Trimming at V came to 6 bases and at J to 4 bases, leaving 8 bases not matched to a gene. From germline, CDR1 is SNHLY and CDR2 FYNNEI. The sample belongs to a study of blood T cell repertoires in COVID-19. This clonotype was obtained from a man in his sixties who had recovered from COVID-19. The V call is TRBV2, the J call TRBJ2-1, with TRBD1 matching over 8 bases. Input material: PBMCs or T cells enriched from blood (not recorded which). CDR3 in amino acids: CASRGQVLAYNEQFF. DNA of the CDR3: TGTGCCAGCAGGGGACAGGTCCTCGCGTACAATGAGCAGTTCTTC. Drawing the rest from reference TRBV2 and TRBJ2-1, the complete variable domain is EPEVTQTPSHQVTQMGQEVILRCVPISNHLYFYWYRQILGQKVEFLVSFYNNEISEKSEIFDDQFSVERPDGSNFTLKIRSTKLEDSAMYFCASRGQVLAYNEQFFGPGTRLTVL.